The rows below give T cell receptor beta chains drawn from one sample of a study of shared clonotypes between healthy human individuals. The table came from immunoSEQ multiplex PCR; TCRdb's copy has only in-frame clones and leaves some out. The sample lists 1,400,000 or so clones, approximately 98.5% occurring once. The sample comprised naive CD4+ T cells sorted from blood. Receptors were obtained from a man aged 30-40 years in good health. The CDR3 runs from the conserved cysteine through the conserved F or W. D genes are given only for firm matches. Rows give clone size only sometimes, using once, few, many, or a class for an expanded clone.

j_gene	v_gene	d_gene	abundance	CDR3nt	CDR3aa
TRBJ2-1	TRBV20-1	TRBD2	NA	TGCAGTGCTGGGACTAGCAGCGAGCAGTTCTTC	CSAGTSSEQFF
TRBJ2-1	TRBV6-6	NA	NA	TGTGCCAGCAGTGCGGGTAGCTCCTACAATGAGCAGTTCTTC	CASSAGSSYNEQFF
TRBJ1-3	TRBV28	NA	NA	TGTGCCAGCAGGCACGGGGGCAGGGTAAACACCATATATTTT	CASRHGGRVNTIYF
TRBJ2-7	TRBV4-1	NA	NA	TGCGCCAGCAGCCAAGGGCCCCGGCTCCCCGGGGTCGGGTTCTACGAGCAGTACTTC	CASSQGPRLPGVGFYEQYF
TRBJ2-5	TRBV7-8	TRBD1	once	TGTGCCAGCAGCCAAACCAGGACAGGGGGTAGGAGGGAGACCCAGTACTTC	CASSQTRTGGRRETQYF
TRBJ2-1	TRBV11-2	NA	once	TGTGCCAGCAGCTTCCGACGGAGCTCCTACAATGAGCAGTTCTTC	CASSFRRSSYNEQFF
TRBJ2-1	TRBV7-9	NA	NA	TGTGCCAGCAGCCCGAGGGGTCTCGTCGGTAATGAGCAGTTCTTC	CASSPRGLVGNEQFF
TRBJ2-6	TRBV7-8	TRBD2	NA	TGTGCCAGCAGCTATAAACTAGCGGGAGCTTTTTCTGGGGCCAACGTCCTGACTTTC	CASSYKLAGAFSGANVLTF
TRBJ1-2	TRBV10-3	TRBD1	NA	TGTGCCATCAGAGACAGGGACGAGGGTGGCTACACCTTC	CAIRDRDEGGYTF
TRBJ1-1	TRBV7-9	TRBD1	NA	TGTGCCAGCAGCTCACAGACAGGGTTGCCTGAAGCTTTCTTT	CASSSQTGLPEAFF
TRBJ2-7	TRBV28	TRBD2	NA	TGTGCCAGCAGTTTTGATCGTGGGCTAGCGGGAGTACGGGGCCCCTACGAGCAGTACTTC	CASSFDRGLAGVRGPYEQYF
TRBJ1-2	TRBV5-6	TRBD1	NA	TGTGCCAGCAGTCCCCCCCTCGGACAGGGGGCTTGGTACTATGGCTACACCTTC	CASSPPLGQGAWYYGYTF
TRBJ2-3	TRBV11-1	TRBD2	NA	TGTGCCAGCAGCTTCTGGGCGGGAGATGGGTTTTTT	CASSFWAGDGFF
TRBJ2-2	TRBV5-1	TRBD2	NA	TGCGCCAGCAGCTTGGCACTAGCGGGAGGCACCGGGGAGCTGTTTTTT	CASSLALAGGTGELFF
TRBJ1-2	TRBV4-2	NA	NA	TGTGCCAGCAGCCAAGAAAGGGGTGGCTACACCTTC	CASSQERGGYTF